One sample yielded the 30 T cell receptor beta chains listed below, sequenced in a study of blood T cells in healthy people across ages. A second PCR, run for roughly 7 to 12 cycles, used a sample-barcoded 5' primer plus a J-beta primer mix. TCRdb reanalysed the 5' RACE reads using MiXCR and keeps one entry per CDR3 protein. Among approximately 960,000 distinct CDR3 sequences listed, approximately 32% were seen once. These same records also appear under a second study, on T cells of mothers and their children.

Sequenced: blood. These receptors were collected from a woman between 40 and 50 years old in good health.

The chain has TRBV5-5 and TRBJ2-2; 9 bases match TRBD1. V was pared by 3 bases and J by 5 bases, with 8 bases of the junction left unmatched. From germline, CDR1 is SGHKS and CDR2 YYEKEE (reference sequence). The CDR3 is made up of 16 amino acids. The DNA for the CDR3 is TGTGCCAGCAGCTGGGGACAGGGTTTGGAAACCGGGGAGCTGTTTTTT. It translates to CASSWGQGLETGELFF.

This clonotype was observed a few times. The chain joins TRBV7-9 to TRBJ1-2; 10 positions match TRBD1. Looked up from germline, CDR1 is SEHNR and CDR2 is FQNEAQ (reference sequence). V lost 8 bases, J lost 3 bases, and 9 bases stayed unmatched. CDR3 length equals 15 residues. As DNA, the CDR3 is TGTGCCAGCGAATTCGGGACAGGGGTGGACTATGGCTACACCTTC. It codes for CASEFGTGVDYGYTF.

The table lists this clonotype with a count of one. It may be a read error: a sequence one base away is much more abundant. V gene TRBV20-1 combines with J gene TRBJ2-1; 9 bases agree with TRBD2. This CDR3 region has 16 residues. Unmatched junction bases numbered 11, after V lost 0 bases and J lost 8 bases. From germline, CDR1 is DFQATT and CDR2 SNEGSKA (reference sequence). CDR3 in DNA: TGCAGTGCTAGAGATCCCCACAGCGGGGGGAGGGATGAGCAGTTCTTC. It specifies CSARDPHSGGRDEQFF.

This chain connects TRBV5-1 to TRBJ2-1; 8 nucleotides line up with TRBD1. This CDR3 is 14 amino acids long. Germline trimming cut 4 bases from V and 9 bases from J; bases unmatched to any gene: 9. CDR1 is SGHRS, CDR2 YFSETQ, per germline. The CDR3 nucleotides read TGCGCCAGCAGCACAAACACAGGGGGTATTGAGCAGTTCTTC. Translation: CASSTNTGGIEQFF.

This clonotype showed up many times. The chain is built from TRBV10-3 and TRBJ2-3, with no clear D. The CDR3 sequence is 15 residues long. With 0 bases removed from V and 1 base from J, the gap between germline ends came to 8 bases. Germline V lookup: CDR1 ENHRY, CDR2 SYGVKD. CDR3: CAISESLRRTDTQYF. In DNA form, the CDR3 reads TGTGCCATCAGTGAGTCGCTTAGACGCACAGATACGCAGTATTTT.

This chain uses TRBV11-2 with TRBJ2-2; 8 nucleotides align to TRBD2. Germline lookup yields CDR1 SGHAT and CDR2 FQNNGV. The junction had 7 bases not matched to a gene; V was cut back by 6 bases and J by 4 bases. There are 15 residues in the CDR3. The CDR3 region has the DNA TGTGCCAGCAGGGAAGCGGGGGAGATCACCGGGGAGCTGTTTTTT. Translation: CASREAGEITGELFF.

Note on this clonotype: Germline is not matched at one junction end, which may reflect a read error. The rearrangement joins TRBV13 to TRBJ2-7, with TRBD1 matching over 7 bases. The germline CDR1 and CDR2 sequences are PRHDT and FYEKMQ (reference sequence). This CDR3 comprises 14 residues. The CDR3: CASSFRQGSYDQYF. The CDR3 nucleotides are TGTGCCAGCAGCTTCAGACAGGGATCCTACGACCAGTACTTC.

This clonotype was counted between two and nine times. V gene TRBV6-5 combines with J gene TRBJ1-1, with 7 nucleotides matching TRBD1. J lost 1 base, V lost 7 bases, and 6 bases had no gene match. Looked up from germline, CDR1 is MNHEY and CDR2 is SVGAGI. The CDR3 consists of 14 residues. The CDR3 nucleotides are TGTGCCAGCATCCAGGGGGGGGGGAACACTGAAGCTTTCTTT. Protein product: CASIQGGGNTEAFF.

This clonotype was observed at least ten times. The chain employs TRBV12-3 or TRBV12-4 and TRBJ2-7; D is possibly TRBD1 (6 bases). V was clipped by 6 bases and J by 7 bases, with 13 bases between them. CDR3 length equals 12 residues. CDR3: CASRYRVGEQYF. The CDR3 DNA is TGTGCCAGCAGGTACAGGGTAGGGGAGCAGTACTTC.

This chain's CDR3 is CASSEQGLAMDNEQFF. The CDR3, as DNA: TGTGCCAGCAGTGAACAGGGACTAGCGATGGACAATGAGCAGTTCTTC. The J gene is TRBJ2-1, the V gene TRBV2; 10 bases agree with TRBD2. The V gene's germline CDR1 is SNHLY and CDR2 FYNNEI. V gave up 2 bases and J gave up 5 bases; unmatched junction bases: 6. The CDR3 has 16 amino acids.

This clonotype was seen more than once but under ten times. The rearrangement joins TRBV6-1 to TRBJ2-5, with TRBD2 matching over 11 bases. Per the germline V gene, CDR1 is MNHNS and CDR2 is SASEGT. The CDR3 is 18 residues long. V was pared by 4 bases and J by 1 base, with 11 bases of the junction left unmatched. CDR3 amino acids: CASSAAHPLAGAQETQYF. The CDR3 DNA follows: TGTGCCAGCAGTGCAGCCCACCCACTAGCGGGGGCCCAAGAGACCCAGTACTTC.

A few counts support this clonotype. The V call is TRBV5-1, the J call TRBJ2-3; 9 positions agree with TRBD2. CDR3 length: 16 residues. Germline assignment: CDR1 SGHRS and CDR2 YFSETQ. Trimming removed 0 bases from V and 2 bases from J; junction bases left unmatched: 4. The CDR3 here is CASSLGLAAFTDTQYF. The CDR3 DNA is TGCGCCAGCAGCTTGGGACTAGCGGCTTTCACAGATACGCAGTATTTT.

With respect to this clonotype: This may be a read error: a much more frequent sequence differs by one nucleotide. The CDR3 region is CASSWGVNTEAFF. The CDR3, as DNA: TGTGCCAGCAGCTGGGGGGTGAACACTGAAGCTTTCTTT. The chain recombines TRBV5-6 with TRBJ1-1, with D maybe TRBD1 (5 bases). The CDR3 loop spans 13 amino acids. Trimming removed 3 bases from V and 0 bases from J, with 6 bases in between. Germline V gene lookup returns CDR1 SGHDT and CDR2 YYEEEE.

This clonotype appeared a few times. The junction departs from the called germline gene at one end, perhaps through a read error. The chain has TRBV5-1 and TRBJ2-1, with 10 bases aligning to TRBD2. The J call may not be correct, given that the DNA end is closer to TRBJ2-7. The germline V gene encodes CDR1 SGHRS and CDR2 YFSETQ. This CDR3 contains 19 residues. CDR3 bases: TGCGCCAGCAGTTTGGGTAGCGGGGGGTCTAAGAGCTCCTACAATGAGCAGTACTTC. As protein: CASSLGSGGSKSSYNEQYF.

Only a few counts were recorded for this clonotype. The chain couples TRBV27 to TRBJ1-2, with D perhaps matching TRBD1 (5 bases). This CDR3 comprises 15 residues. V was trimmed by 2 bases and J by 3 bases, leaving 13 bases between them. The germline V gene has CDR1 MNHEY and CDR2 SMNVEV (reference sequence). The DNA for the CDR3 is TGTGCCAGCAGTTTACACCAACTAGGGGACTATGGCTACACCTTC. Amino acid sequence: CASSLHQLGDYGYTF.

This clonotype showed up many times. The V call is TRBV7-2, the J call TRBJ1-2; TRBD1 agrees at 9 bases. There are 18 residues in the CDR3. Unmatched junction bases numbered 9, after V lost 0 bases and J lost 1 base. Germline loops: CDR1 SGHTA, CDR2 FQGNSA. The chain's CDR3 is CASSLAPGGTGINYGYTF. In DNA form, the CDR3 reads TGTGCCAGCAGCTTAGCCCCCGGCGGGACAGGGATTAACTATGGCTACACCTTC.

The V gene is TRBV7-3, the J gene TRBJ2-2; D call uncertain. CDR1 SGHTA and CDR2 FQGTGA come from the germline V gene. Trimming left V 3 bases short and J 1 base short, with 9 bases between. This CDR3 has 15 residues. The CDR3 sequence: CASSFGPENTGELFF. CDR3 DNA sequence: TGTGCCAGCAGCTTTGGTCCAGAGAACACCGGGGAGCTGTTTTTT.

There are a few counts of this clonotype. V usage is TRBV27 and J usage is TRBJ2-4; possibly TRBD1 or TRBD2 for D (5 bases each). Germline values: CDR1 MNHEY, CDR2 SMNVEV (reference sequence). This CDR3 comprises 14 residues. Trimming left V 5 bases short and J 6 bases short, with 14 bases between. For the CDR3, the DNA is TGTGCCAGCAGTCCGCTCGATGGGGGAAACATTCAGTACTTC. It yields the protein CASSPLDGGNIQYF.

This clonotype was recorded at least ten times. The chain joins TRBV12-3 or TRBV12-4 to TRBJ2-7; a weak D match, TRBD2 (5 bases). The V gene lost 3 bases and the J gene lost 4 bases, with 10 bases spanning the gap. The CDR3 consists of 13 residues. CDR3 in DNA: TGTGCCAGCAGTTTCGAGGGCGGGTACGAGCAGTACTTC. Encoded protein: CASSFEGGYEQYF.

This clonotype was seen repeatedly, ten times or more. The chain links TRBV6-5 to TRBJ1-2; 8 nucleotides agree with TRBD1. Germline lookup yields CDR1 MNHEY and CDR2 SVGAGI. Losses at the gene ends were 6 bases for V and 4 bases for J; bases not matched to a gene: 7. The CDR3 contains 14 residues. CDR3 nucleotide sequence: TGTGCCAGCAGATCCGGACAGGGATCCTATGGCTACACCTTC. It encodes CASRSGQGSYGYTF.

The chain joins TRBV7-2 to TRBJ1-2; D ambiguous. Trimming cost V 4 bases and J 8 bases, with 14 bases left between them. The CDR3 has 13 residues. CDR1 SGHTA and CDR2 FQGNSA come from the germline V gene. This CDR3 reads CASSSTRVGGYTF. The CDR3 DNA reads TGTGCCAGCAGCTCGACGAGGGTAGGGGGCTACACCTTC.

V gene TRBV28 combines with J gene TRBJ1-1, with a weak D call TRBD1 (5 bases). Germline CDR1 reads MDHEN; CDR2 reads SYDVKM. This CDR3 has 16 residues. Trimming removed 5 bases at V and 3 bases at J, with 19 bases between. This CDR3 reads CASSREIRGFDTEAFF. The CDR3 DNA sequence: TGTGCCAGCAGTCGGGAAATCCGGGGGTTTGACACTGAAGCTTTCTTT.

The CDR3 protein is CASRQQGETQYF. CDR3 bases: TGTGCCAGCAGACAACAAGGGGAGACCCAGTACTTC. The chain uses TRBV28 and TRBJ2-5, with D hard to call. The CDR3 has 12 residues. Germline V lookup: CDR1 MDHEN, CDR2 SYDVKM. Trimming shortened V by 6 bases and J by 5 bases, and 10 bases separated the two germline ends.

This chain uses TRBV7-2 with TRBJ2-7; the D gene could be TRBD1 or TRBD2 (6 bases each). This CDR3 has 16 amino acids. Germline assignment: CDR1 SGHTA and CDR2 FQGNSA. Trimming took off 0 bases at V and 6 bases at J, with 18 bases between the two ends. The CDR3 nucleotides are TGTGCCAGCAGCTTAGCGGGGGGAAGGGGACATCGCGAGCAGTACTTC. It is translated as CASSLAGGRGHREQYF.

This clonotype has only one observation. With a much larger clone just one base away, this may be a read error. This chain joins TRBV7-2 and TRBJ2-1; TRBD2 aligns across 12 bases. The length of the CDR3 is 17 residues. The V gene's germline CDR1 is SGHTA and CDR2 FQGNSA. The CDR3: CACSLFLAGGNYNEQFF. The CDR3 DNA is TGTGCCTGCAGCTTATTTCTAGCGGGGGGGAATTACAATGAGCAGTTCTTC.

The chain has TRBV7-8 and TRBJ2-1, with D possibly being TRBD1 (6 bases). Per germline, CDR1 SGHVS and CDR2 FQNEAQ. Trimming removed 2 bases from V and 8 bases from J, with 16 bases in between. The CDR3 totals 15 residues. CDR3: CASSLNPGEGDEQFF. The CDR3 region has the DNA TGTGCCAGCAGCTTAAACCCAGGGGAAGGCGATGAGCAGTTCTTC.

The DNA of the CDR3 is TGTGCCAGCAGTTTTGGACTAGCGGTCACAGATACGCAGTATTTT. Translation gives CASSFGLAVTDTQYF. The gene calls are TRBV12-3 or TRBV12-4 and TRBJ2-3; TRBD2 matches at 10 bases. This CDR3 has 15 amino acids. J lost 2 bases, V lost 3 bases, and 2 bases had no gene match.

As for this clonotype: One base away lies a much larger clone, so this may be a sequencing read error. No conserved phenylalanine or tryptophan is present at the end of the CDR3, so a read error is the likely explanation. CDR3 protein: CATQGVGYEQYS. The CDR3 DNA reads as TGCGCCACCCAGGGAGTTGGCTACGAGCAGTACTCC. The chain carries TRBV10-2 and TRBJ2-7, with D perhaps being TRBD1 or TRBD2 (5 bases each). The germline V gene has CDR1 WSHSY and CDR2 SAAADI. V was pared by 10 bases and J by 3 bases, with 13 bases between. The CDR3 has 12 amino acids.

CDR3: CASSPDSCNEQFF. The CDR3 nucleotides read TGTGCCAGCAGCCCGGACAGTTGCAATGAGCAGTTCTTC. The rearrangement joins TRBV7-2 to TRBJ2-1, with a possible D match to TRBD1 (6 bases). Germline values: CDR1 SGHTA, CDR2 FQGNSA. This CDR3 region has 13 residues. Trimming shortened V by 5 bases and J by 6 bases, and 11 bases separated the two germline ends.

The chain recombines TRBV29-1 with TRBJ2-1; perhaps TRBD1 as D (5 bases). This CDR3 has 11 amino acids. Trimming shortened V by 7 bases and J by 6 bases, and 10 bases separated the two germline ends. CDR1 and CDR2 from the germline V gene are SQVTM and ANQGSEA. CDR3 sequence reads: CSGRRGNEQFF. The DNA of the CDR3 is TGCAGCGGAAGAAGGGGCAATGAGCAGTTCTTC.